A selection of T cell receptor beta chains follows, all from one sample in a study of identical twins. TCRdb redid the calling of the 5' RACE reads with MiXCR, one entry per CDR3 protein. The repertoire includes hundreds of thousands of distinct CDR3 sequences, about 20% of them detected once, and approximately 4.5% sits in the top ten. The same sample was also used in a study of T cells expressing NK-cell markers.

The sample comprised PBMCs. All receptors come from a woman aged 18 to 35 in good health. CDR3s include the opening cysteine and the closing phenylalanine or tryptophan. D genes are given only for firm matches. Rows give clone size only sometimes, using once, few, many, or a class for an expanded clone.

cdr3_aa: CASRLAGAQETQYF; cdr3_nt: TGTGCCAGCAGACTAGCGGGGGCCCAAGAGACCCAGTACTTC; d_call: TRBD2; j_call: TRBJ2-5; clone_size: few; v_call: TRBV27
cdr3_aa: CASSLSQELNYGYTF; cdr3_nt: TGCGCCAGCAGCTTATCACAGGAGTTAAACTATGGCTACACCTTC; d_call: .; j_call: TRBJ1-2; clone_size: few; v_call: TRBV5-1
cdr3_aa: CASSPLATGELFF; cdr3_nt: TGTGCCAGCAGTCCACTAGCTACCGGGGAGCTGTTTTTT; d_call: .; j_call: TRBJ2-2; clone_size: many; v_call: TRBV12-3/TRBV12-4
cdr3_aa: CASTWDGHNEQFF; cdr3_nt: TGTGCCAGCACCTGGGACGGACACAATGAGCAGTTCTTC; d_call: .; j_call: TRBJ2-1; clone_size: .; v_call: TRBV12-3/TRBV12-4
cdr3_aa: CSASVLAGLTDTQYF; cdr3_nt: TGCAGTGCGTCGGTACTAGCGGGACTCACAGATACGCAGTATTTT; d_call: TRBD2; j_call: TRBJ2-3; clone_size: few; v_call: TRBV20-1
cdr3_aa: CATSRIRGSSNQPQHF; cdr3_nt: TGTGCCACCAGCAGAATTCGGGGGTCTAGCAATCAGCCCCAGCATTTT; d_call: .; j_call: TRBJ1-5; clone_size: many; v_call: TRBV15
cdr3_aa: CSASNGNHNEQFF; cdr3_nt: TGCAGTGCTAGTAACGGGAATCACAATGAGCAGTTCTTC; d_call: .; j_call: TRBJ2-1; clone_size: .; v_call: TRBV20-1
cdr3_aa: CSVSKRRDDSYTF; cdr3_nt: TGCAGCGTTAGTAAACGGAGAGACGATAGCTACACCTTC; d_call: .; j_call: TRBJ1-2; clone_size: many; v_call: TRBV29-1
cdr3_aa: CASSEYAGTGAFGYTF; cdr3_nt: TGTGCCAGCAGTGAATATGCCGGGACAGGGGCGTTTGGCTACACCTTC; d_call: TRBD1; j_call: TRBJ1-2; clone_size: many; v_call: TRBV6-1
cdr3_aa: CASNSASSSYNEQFF; cdr3_nt: TGCGCCAGCAACAGCGCCTCGAGCTCCTACAATGAGCAGTTCTTC; d_call: .; j_call: TRBJ2-1; clone_size: few; v_call: TRBV5-1
cdr3_aa: CSAHASGGATETQYF; cdr3_nt: TGCAGTGCTCATGCCTCAGGGGGGGCTACGGAGACCCAGTACTTC; d_call: .; j_call: TRBJ2-5; clone_size: .; v_call: TRBV20-1
cdr3_aa: CASSGKAGINEQYF; cdr3_nt: TGTGCCAGCAGCGGAAAGGCAGGTATAAACGAGCAGTACTTC; d_call: .; j_call: TRBJ2-7; clone_size: few; v_call: TRBV9
cdr3_aa: CASMSPPETQYF; cdr3_nt: TGTGCCAGCATGAGCCCCCCTGAGACCCAGTACTTC; d_call: .; j_call: TRBJ2-5; clone_size: .; v_call: TRBV12-3/TRBV12-4
cdr3_aa: CASSAAGTGELFF; cdr3_nt: TGTGCCAGCAGCGCGGCTGGCACCGGGGAGCTGTTTTTT; d_call: .; j_call: TRBJ2-2; clone_size: few; v_call: TRBV9
cdr3_aa: CASSQEVPSIQFF; cdr3_nt: TGCGCCAGCAGCCAAGAGGTGCCTTCTATCCAGTTCTTC; d_call: .; j_call: TRBJ2-1; clone_size: .; v_call: TRBV4-1
cdr3_aa: CASSYLWGGQETQYF; cdr3_nt: TGTGCCAGCAGTTACCTGTGGGGGGGCCAAGAGACCCAGTACTTC; d_call: TRBD2; j_call: TRBJ2-5; clone_size: few; v_call: TRBV12-3/TRBV12-4
cdr3_aa: CSASVAGGAKNIQYF; cdr3_nt: TGCAGTGCTAGTGTAGCGGGGGGGGCCAAAAACATTCAGTACTTC; d_call: TRBD2; j_call: TRBJ2-4; clone_size: few; v_call: TRBV20-1
cdr3_aa: CASSWGTAGVQYF; cdr3_nt: TGTGCCAGCAGCTGGGGGACCGCAGGTGTGCAGTACTTC; d_call: .; j_call: TRBJ2-7; clone_size: .; v_call: TRBV7-9
cdr3_aa: CSVVGGTDNEQFF; cdr3_nt: TGCAGCGTTGTGGGTGGGACAGACAATGAGCAGTTCTTC; d_call: TRBD1; j_call: TRBJ2-1; clone_size: .; v_call: TRBV29-1
cdr3_aa: CASRPRERAAYEQYF; cdr3_nt: TGTGCCAGCAGGCCCAGGGAGCGGGCGGCCTACGAGCAGTACTTC; d_call: .; j_call: TRBJ2-7; clone_size: .; v_call: TRBV6-2/TRBV6-3
cdr3_aa: CASSYSLDRETQYF; cdr3_nt: TGTGCCAGCAGCTATAGCCTTGACCGGGAGACCCAGTACTTC; d_call: .; j_call: TRBJ2-5; clone_size: few; v_call: TRBV9
cdr3_aa: CASGRRSYNEQFF; cdr3_nt: TGTGCCAGCGGGAGACGCTCCTACAATGAGCAGTTCTTC; d_call: .; j_call: TRBJ2-1; clone_size: few; v_call: TRBV6-2/TRBV6-3
cdr3_aa: CASSLDGARYNEQFF; cdr3_nt: TGTGCCAGCAGCTTAGACGGGGCTAGGTACAATGAGCAGTTCTTC; d_call: .; j_call: TRBJ2-1; clone_size: few; v_call: TRBV7-2
cdr3_aa: CSVTGNNEQFF; cdr3_nt: TGCAGCGTTACCGGGAACAATGAGCAGTTCTTC; d_call: .; j_call: TRBJ2-1; clone_size: .; v_call: TRBV29-1
cdr3_aa: CASSFGSGGYNEQFF; cdr3_nt: TGTGCCAGCAGCTTCGGTAGCGGGGGATACAATGAGCAGTTCTTC; d_call: TRBD2; j_call: TRBJ2-1; clone_size: many; v_call: TRBV7-8
cdr3_aa: CASTHPGRGGADTQYF; cdr3_nt: TGTGCCAGCACCCACCCCGGGAGGGGGGGCGCAGATACGCAGTATTTT; d_call: TRBD2; j_call: TRBJ2-3; clone_size: .; v_call: TRBV5-5
cdr3_aa: CASSKVTGTASYEQYF; cdr3_nt: TGCGCCAGCAGCAAAGTAACCGGGACAGCTTCCTACGAGCAGTACTTC; d_call: TRBD1; j_call: TRBJ2-7; clone_size: .; v_call: TRBV5-1
cdr3_aa: CASSLDGTSAYEQYF; cdr3_nt: TGTGCCAGCAGCTTAGACGGGACTAGCGCCTACGAGCAGTACTTC; d_call: TRBD2; j_call: TRBJ2-7; clone_size: .; v_call: TRBV5-5
cdr3_aa: CASSLDNRGELFF; cdr3_nt: TGTGCCAGCAGTTTGGACAACCGTGGGGAGCTGTTTTTT; d_call: .; j_call: TRBJ2-2; clone_size: many; v_call: TRBV27
cdr3_aa: CASSVVVGGTDTQYF; cdr3_nt: TGTGCCAGCAGCGTAGTTGTGGGAGGGACAGATACGCAGTATTTT; d_call: TRBD2; j_call: TRBJ2-3; clone_size: .; v_call: TRBV9
cdr3_aa: CSGNRRHTEAFF; cdr3_nt: TGCAGCGGGAACAGGAGGCACACTGAAGCTTTCTTT; d_call: .; j_call: TRBJ1-1; clone_size: .; v_call: TRBV29-1
cdr3_aa: CASMRTGNTGELFF; cdr3_nt: TGCGCCAGCATGAGGACAGGGAACACCGGGGAGCTGTTTTTT; d_call: TRBD1; j_call: TRBJ2-2; clone_size: .; v_call: TRBV5-1
cdr3_aa: CASRTGGSYEQYF; cdr3_nt: TGTGCCAGCCGGACAGGGGGCTCCTACGAGCAGTACTTC; d_call: TRBD1; j_call: TRBJ2-7; clone_size: few; v_call: TRBV6-2/TRBV6-3
cdr3_aa: CSGAGGPTDTQYF; cdr3_nt: TGCAGCGGGGCGGGAGGGCCCACAGATACGCAGTATTTT; d_call: TRBD2; j_call: TRBJ2-3; clone_size: few; v_call: TRBV29-1
cdr3_aa: CASTGGSTDTQYF; cdr3_nt: TGTGCCAGCACGGGGGGGAGCACAGATACGCAGTATTTT; d_call: TRBD2; j_call: TRBJ2-3; clone_size: few; v_call: TRBV6-1
cdr3_aa: CASSLTGTGGWDTQYF; cdr3_nt: TGTGCCAGCAGCTTGACCGGGACAGGGGGCTGGGATACGCAGTATTTT; d_call: TRBD1; j_call: TRBJ2-3; clone_size: few; v_call: TRBV5-6
cdr3_aa: CASRISAGVAKNIQYF; cdr3_nt: TGTGCCAGCAGGATATCAGCGGGGGTAGCCAAAAACATTCAGTACTTC; d_call: TRBD2; j_call: TRBJ2-4; clone_size: few; v_call: TRBV6-1
cdr3_aa: CSARSGNTEAFF; cdr3_nt: TGCAGTGCTAGGTCGGGGAACACTGAAGCTTTCTTT; d_call: .; j_call: TRBJ1-1; clone_size: many; v_call: TRBV20-1
cdr3_aa: CASSPAKGSTDTQYF; cdr3_nt: TGTGCCAGCTCACCAGCTAAGGGTAGCACAGATACGCAGTATTTT; d_call: .; j_call: TRBJ2-3; clone_size: .; v_call: TRBV18
cdr3_aa: CASADGGELFF; cdr3_nt: TGTGCCAGCGCAGATGGCGGGGAGCTGTTTTTT; d_call: .; j_call: TRBJ2-2; clone_size: few; v_call: TRBV5-6
cdr3_aa: CASSWSSGLGTDTQYF; cdr3_nt: TGTGCCAGCAGTTGGTCTAGCGGGCTAGGAACAGATACGCAGTATTTT; d_call: TRBD2; j_call: TRBJ2-3; clone_size: many; v_call: TRBV27
cdr3_aa: CASSFPSGEGFTNTGELFF; cdr3_nt: TGTGCCAGCAGCTTTCCTAGCGGAGAGGGGTTTACGAACACCGGGGAGCTGTTTTTT; d_call: TRBD2; j_call: TRBJ2-2; clone_size: few; v_call: TRBV11-1
cdr3_aa: CASSFSGRGADTQYF; cdr3_nt: TGCGCCAGCAGCTTTAGCGGGAGAGGCGCAGATACGCAGTATTTT; d_call: TRBD2; j_call: TRBJ2-3; clone_size: .; v_call: TRBV5-1
cdr3_aa: CATSRDRGRTREDYEQYF; cdr3_nt: TGTGCCACCAGCAGAGATCGCGGCAGGACTAGGGAGGACTACGAGCAGTACTTC; d_call: TRBD2; j_call: TRBJ2-7; clone_size: few; v_call: TRBV15
cdr3_aa: CATRRGGTYEKLFF; cdr3_nt: TGTGCCACCAGACGGGGGGGAACCTATGAAAAACTGTTTTTT; d_call: .; j_call: TRBJ1-4; clone_size: .; v_call: TRBV15
cdr3_aa: CASSQDPGLKSETQYF; cdr3_nt: TGTGCCAGCAGCCAAGACCCAGGTCTCAAGTCAGAGACCCAGTACTTC; d_call: .; j_call: TRBJ2-5; clone_size: .; v_call: TRBV3-1
cdr3_aa: CASSSWTGGILYGYTF; cdr3_nt: TGTGCCAGCAGTTCCTGGACAGGGGGGATTCTCTATGGCTACACCTTC; d_call: TRBD1; j_call: TRBJ1-2; clone_size: few; v_call: TRBV6-5